Below, 26 T cell receptor beta chains from the same sample are listed, as sequenced in a study of T cells in Graves' hyperthyroidism and ophthalmopathy. TCR beta CDR3 regions were amplified from RNA transcripts. In the first-round RT-PCR of the TCR CDR3, the HTBI primer set was used. MiXCR, run by TCRdb on the multiplex PCR reads, gives a single entry per CDR3 protein. The repertoire holds 200,000 to 300,000 distinct CDR3 sequences, with around 17% as singletons. Sequenced sample: blood. These receptors came from a woman aged 18-29 years with Graves' ophthalmopathy.

About this clonotype: The germline gene is not matched at one end of the junction; a read error may be the cause. The V gene is TRBV20-1, the J gene TRBJ1-6; D gene ambiguous. Germline V gene data show CDR1 as DFQATT and CDR2 as SNEGSKA (reference sequence). The CDR3 runs 11 residues. Here the CDR3 DNA reads TGCGGTGCTAGAGATAATAAGGCCCTCCACTTT. This sequence encodes CGARDNKALHF.

This chain uses TRBV27 with TRBJ2-7; the match to TRBD2 covers 8 bases. From germline, CDR1 is MNHEY and CDR2 SMNVEV (reference sequence). The CDR3 has 15 amino acids. V gave up 6 bases and J gave up 4 bases; unmatched junction bases: 11. The chain's CDR3 is CASSPQGSGSYEQYF. Here the CDR3 DNA reads TGTGCCAGCAGCCCCCAGGGAAGCGGGAGTTACGAGCAGTACTTC.

A remark on this clonotype: A much larger clone differs by one base, so this may be a read error. The chain uses TRBV4-3 and TRBJ2-5; D gene unclear. The CDR3 is 13 residues long. V shed 4 bases and J shed 7 bases, with 13 bases lying between them. Per germline, CDR1 LGHNA and CDR2 YSLEER. The CDR3 is CASSPDRVMTQYF. In nucleotides, the CDR3 is TGCGCCAGCAGCCCAGATCGGGTTATGACCCAGTACTTC.

This clonotype was picked up many times. This sequence joins TRBV9 and TRBJ2-3, with a weak D call TRBD2 (6 bases). V lost 3 bases, J lost 2 bases, and 7 bases lay in between. This CDR3 has 13 amino acids. Germline V gene data show CDR1 as SGDLS and CDR2 as YYNGEE. The CDR3 nucleotides read TGTGCCAGCAGCGGCGGGGTCACAGATACGCAGTATTTT. Encoded protein: CASSGGVTDTQYF.

This clonotype was detected many times. The rearrangement joins TRBV27 to TRBJ2-5; 12 bases are a match to TRBD2. Germline lookup yields CDR1 MNHEY and CDR2 SMNVEV (reference sequence). This CDR3 has 17 residues. Unmatched junction bases numbered 8, after V lost 6 bases and J lost 0 bases. CDR3 region: CASSTRTSGTHQETQYF. The CDR3 nucleotides are TGTGCCAGCAGCACTAGGACTAGCGGGACACACCAAGAGACCCAGTACTTC.

A note on this clonotype: A read error may explain this, as a much larger clone is one base away. The chain carries TRBV7-2 and TRBJ1-2, with D tentatively TRBD1 (6 bases). This CDR3 is built from 14 residues. Trimming removed 1 base at V and 10 bases at J, with 16 bases between. CDR1 is SGHTA, CDR2 FQGNSA, per germline. The CDR3 DNA reads as TGTGCCAGCAGCTTAGGAGGCAGGGGTTTTGACTACACCTTC. Translating gives CASSLGGRGFDYTF.

Only a few counts were recorded for this clonotype. This rearrangement joins TRBV19 to TRBJ1-3; D might be TRBD1 (5 bases). Germline V gene lookup returns CDR1 LNHDA and CDR2 SQIVND (reference sequence). V dropped 7 bases and J dropped 2 bases, with 15 bases sitting between them. This CDR3 has 15 residues. DNA of the CDR3: TGTGCCAGTATACCTGGGGCCGGGGCTGGAAACACCATATATTTT. This translates into CASIPGAGAGNTIYF.

The chain employs TRBV29-1 and TRBJ2-1, with 14 bases aligning to TRBD2. The J call could be wrong; TRBJ2-7 is a better fit for the DNA end. This CDR3 comprises 17 residues. Germline V CDR1 and CDR2: SQVTM, ANQGSEA. CDR3 in DNA: TGCAGCGTCTCCTACCCCGGGACTAGCGGGAGTCACAATGAGCAGTACTTC. This translates into CSVSYPGTSGSHNEQYF.

This clonotype came up many times. J is TRBJ2-5 and V is TRBV2; D call uncertain. Between the trimmed V and J ends, which lost 4 bases and 4 bases, there was a span of 7 bases. Germline-derived CDR1 and CDR2 are SNHLY and FYNNEI. This CDR3 is built from 12 residues. Here the CDR3 reads CASSGRGETQYF. CDR3 nucleotides: TGTGCCAGCAGTGGCCGAGGAGAGACCCAGTACTTC.

This clonotype was seen many times. The V and J genes are TRBV5-5 and TRBJ2-2; 8 nucleotides align to TRBD1. CDR3 length: 17 amino acids. Germline values: CDR1 SGHKS, CDR2 YYEKEE (reference sequence). Unmatched junction bases numbered 9, after V lost 2 bases and J lost 3 bases. The CDR3 region is CASSFLPGQVDTGELFF. The CDR3 bases are TGTGCCAGCAGCTTCTTACCGGGACAGGTAGACACCGGGGAGCTGTTTTTT.

This clonotype came up many times. V gene TRBV24-1 combines with J gene TRBJ2-1, with unresolved D. This CDR3 comprises 16 residues. Trimming stripped 0 bases from V and 0 bases from J, with 8 bases between. The V gene's germline CDR1 is KGHDR and CDR2 SFDVKD. The CDR3 reads CATSDLDSSSYNEQFF. The CDR3 bases are TGTGCCACCAGTGATTTGGACTCAAGCTCCTACAATGAGCAGTTCTTC.

This clonotype was seen ten or more times. The chain uses TRBV2 and TRBJ2-5; 7 bases are a match to TRBD2. The CDR3 consists of 17 residues. The germline V gene encodes CDR1 SNHLY and CDR2 FYNNEI. The junction had 13 bases not matched to a gene; V was cut back by 2 bases and J by 4 bases. CDR3 bases: TGTGCCAGCAGTGAAACCCTAGGGCGGGGGAGGACAGAGACCCAGTACTTC. Its protein product is CASSETLGRGRTETQYF.

The sample holds many counts of this clonotype. The chain recombines TRBV20-1 with TRBJ2-1, with TRBD2 identical over 7 bases. The CDR3 contains 14 residues. V trimming: 6 bases; J trimming: 2 bases; junction bases outside the gene matches: 7. CDR1 is DFQATT and CDR2 is SNEGSKA in the germline V gene (reference sequence). CDR3 region: CSAGDYATYNEQFF. In DNA form, the CDR3 reads TGCAGTGCGGGGGACTATGCGACCTACAATGAGCAGTTCTTC.

The chain couples TRBV12-3 or TRBV12-4 to TRBJ2-5; 8 positions agree with TRBD1. V was clipped by 5 bases and J by 7 bases; unmatched bases: 12. The CDR3 sequence is 15 residues long. The CDR3 is CASSLIQGGVGTQYF. In DNA form, the CDR3 reads TGTGCCAGCAGTCTAATACAGGGGGGTGTGGGGACCCAGTACTTC.

This clonotype appeared many times. The CDR3 region has the DNA TGTGCCAGCAGTTTATTCACAGGGAGCTCCTATAATTCACCCCTCCACTTT. This sequence encodes CASSLFTGSSYNSPLHF. The V and J genes are TRBV28 and TRBJ1-6, with a tentative D call TRBD1 (6 bases). Trimming removed 1 base at V and 0 bases at J, with 10 bases between. Germline loops: CDR1 MDHEN, CDR2 SYDVKM. This CDR3 has 17 amino acids.

Ten or more counts support this clonotype. The genes are TRBV5-1 and TRBJ2-3; unclear D gene. Trimming pared 7 bases from V and 1 base from J, leaving 16 bases between. Per germline, CDR1 SGHRS and CDR2 YFSETQ. The CDR3 sequence is 15 residues long. The CDR3 coding sequence is TGCGCCAGCGCGTTTTATAGCAGTGGCACAGATACGCAGTATTTT. The encoded protein is CASAFYSSGTDTQYF. Combining the CDR3 with reference TRBV5-1 and TRBJ2-3 gives the whole variable domain KAGVTQTPRYLIKTRGQQVTLSCSPISGHRSVSWYQQTPGQGLQFLFEYFSETQRNKGNFPGRFSGRQFSNSRSEMNVSTLELGDSALYLCASAFYSSGTDTQYFGPGTRLTVL.

This clonotype was counted ten times or more. This chain uses TRBV28 with TRBJ2-2, with 7 bases that match TRBD1. Germline loops: CDR1 MDHEN, CDR2 SYDVKM. CDR3 size: 14 residues. Trimming removed 6 bases from V and 2 bases from J; junction bases left unmatched: 3. Written as DNA, the CDR3 is TGTGCCAGCAGGGGACAGCTAAACACCGGGGAGCTGTTTTTT. Encoded protein: CASRGQLNTGELFF.

Notes on this clonotype: This may be a read error: a much more frequent sequence differs by one nucleotide. The chain has TRBV6-1 and TRBJ2-3, with 9 bases identical to TRBD2. J was trimmed by 6 bases and V by 4 bases; bases with no gene match: 11. This CDR3 spans 16 amino acids. Germline V CDR1 and CDR2: MNHNS, SASEGT. For the CDR3, the DNA is TGTGCCAGCAGTGGACTGGCGGGAGGGCCGCTTGATACGCAGTATTTT. It specifies CASSGLAGGPLDTQYF.

Many counts were recorded for this clonotype. The chain joins TRBV12-3 or TRBV12-4 to TRBJ1-2, with D tentatively TRBD1 (6 bases). This CDR3 is built from 15 residues. Trimming removed 1 base at V and 5 bases at J, with 14 bases between. The CDR3 loop reads CASSLGTGYGYGYTF. For the CDR3, the DNA is TGTGCCAGCAGTTTAGGTACAGGGTATGGGTATGGCTACACCTTC.

This clonotype was recorded many times. V and J are TRBV12-3 or TRBV12-4 and TRBJ1-3; D perhaps matches TRBD1 (6 bases). V lost 6 bases and J 4 bases, leaving 13 bases between the germline ends. The CDR3 is 14 residues long. This chain's CDR3 is CASRPQGPGNTIYF. Here the CDR3 DNA reads TGTGCCAGCAGGCCCCAGGGGCCCGGAAACACCATATATTTT.

In this sample, this clonotype turned up many times. CDR3 coding DNA: TGTGCCAGCAGACCCGAGACATACACTGGCAATGAGCAGTTCTTC. It encodes CASRPETYTGNEQFF. The rearrangement uses TRBV12-3 or TRBV12-4 and TRBJ2-1; no reliable D call. The CDR3 is made up of 15 amino acids. Trimming took off 6 bases at V and 6 bases at J, with 18 bases between the two ends.

This clonotype was detected many times. The chain uses TRBV28 and TRBJ1-1, with a possible D match to TRBD1 (5 bases). The V gene lost 3 bases and the J gene lost 4 bases, with 15 bases spanning the gap. This CDR3 contains 15 residues. Germline V lookup: CDR1 MDHEN, CDR2 SYDVKM. CDR3 coding DNA: TGTGCCAGCAGTTTTGCTGGGGACCTGGGCACTGAAGCTTTCTTT. Its protein is CASSFAGDLGTEAFF. Full variable domain (outside the CDR3, taken from reference TRBV28 and TRBJ1-1): DVKVTQSSRYLVKRTGEKVFLECVQDMDHENMFWYRQDPGLGLRLIYFSYDVKMKEKGDIPEGYSVSREKKERFSLILESASTNQTSMYLCASSFAGDLGTEAFFGQGTRLTVV.

Remarks on this clonotype: This may arise from a read error, as a much more abundant clone is one base away. V is TRBV13 and J is TRBJ2-7; D unclear. Germline assignment: CDR1 PRHDT and CDR2 FYEKMQ (reference sequence). The CDR3 is made up of 14 amino acids. This CDR3 is CASSLSGRSYVQYF. For the CDR3, the DNA is TGTGCCAGCAGTCTTTCCGGACGGTCCTACGTGCAGTACTTC. The full variable domain, completed using reference TRBV13 and TRBJ2-7, is AAGVIQSPRHLIKEKRETATLKCYPIPRHDTVYWYQQGPGQDPQFLISFYEKMQSDKGSIPDRFSAQQFSDYHSELNMSSLELGDSALYFCASSLSGRSYVQYFGPGTRLTVT.

This clonotype was counted ten times or more. The V and J genes are TRBV29-1 and TRBJ1-1, with TRBD1 matching over 7 bases. The ends lost 3 bases at V and 4 bases at J; junction bases unmatched: 8. The CDR3 consists of 14 residues. Looked up from germline, CDR1 is SQVTM and CDR2 is ANQGSEA. CDR3 bases: TGCAGCGTTGAGGATCTTCCAGGGGGCACTGAAGCTTTCTTT. This sequence encodes CSVEDLPGGTEAFF.

As regards this clonotype: A read error may account for a junction end that differs from germline. J is TRBJ2-2 and V is TRBV7-7; weak D call: TRBD1 (5 bases). CDR1 is SSHAT and CDR2 is FNYEAQ in the germline V gene (reference sequence). The CDR3 sequence is 13 residues long. CDR3 protein: CASRAVGAGELFF. The CDR3 nucleotides are TGTGCTAGCAGGGCAGTAGGTGCCGGGGAGCTGTTTTTT.

This clonotype has at least ten counts. The chain recombines TRBV18 with TRBJ1-6, with 7 bases that match TRBD1. The J segment lost 10 bases and the V segment lost 3 bases, leaving 3 bases of the junction unmatched. Germline CDR1 KGHSH, CDR2 LQKENI. This CDR3 contains 13 residues. CDR3 sequence (DNA): TGTGCCAGCTCACCCGGGACAGAATCACCCCTCCACTTT. It is translated as CASSPGTESPLHF.